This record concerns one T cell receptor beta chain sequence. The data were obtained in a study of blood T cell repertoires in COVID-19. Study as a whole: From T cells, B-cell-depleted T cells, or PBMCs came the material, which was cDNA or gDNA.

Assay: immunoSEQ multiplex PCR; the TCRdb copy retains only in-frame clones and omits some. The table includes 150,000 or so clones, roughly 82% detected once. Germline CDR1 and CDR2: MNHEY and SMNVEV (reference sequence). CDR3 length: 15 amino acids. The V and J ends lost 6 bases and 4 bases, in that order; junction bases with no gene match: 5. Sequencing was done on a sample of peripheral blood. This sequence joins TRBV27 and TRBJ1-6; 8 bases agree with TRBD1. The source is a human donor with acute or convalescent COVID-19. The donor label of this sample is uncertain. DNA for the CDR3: TGTGCCAGCAGCCTGGGACAGGCGTATAATTCACCCCTCCACTTT. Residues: CASSLGQAYNSPLHF.